What follows are 13 T cell receptor beta chains derived from one specimen sequenced in a study of cytomegalovirus exposure and HLA in healthy donors (dated by TCRdb to about 2017). The library was obtained by the immunoSEQ multiplex PCR assay. For the multiplex PCR, a mixture combining 60 forward primers for TCR Vbeta segments and 13 reverse primers for TCR Jbeta segments was used. TCRdb stores this immuneACCESS table with in-frame sequences only. Part of the clones is absent; in the studies checked, under half of the shortfall reflects unresolved V genes, and no reason is known for the rest. The sample table holds around 150,000 clones, of which 66% were seen once. Of the sample, around 1.6% is held by the ten largest clones. The sequenced material came from PBMCs. The origin of the receptors is a human donor in good health.

This clone has a single count. This chain connects TRBV11-3 to TRBJ2-1; D is ambiguous. The germline V gene has CDR1 SGHNT and CDR2 YENEEA. This CDR3 is built from 14 residues. V was cut by 5 bases and J by 3 bases, with 11 bases left in between. The CDR3 sequence is CASSGSRSYNEQFF. In DNA, the CDR3 is TGTGCCAGCAGCGGCAGTCGCAGCTACAATGAGCAGTTCTTC.

The V gene is TRBV19, the J gene TRBJ2-7; 7 bases agree with TRBD1. Trimming took 1 base from V and 1 from J; bases not matched to a gene: 16. CDR1 is LNHDA, CDR2 SQIVND, per germline (reference sequence). The CDR3 loop spans 19 amino acids. CDR3 region: CASSIGTPRGGGISYEQYF. For the CDR3, the DNA is TGTGCCAGTAGTATAGGAACTCCTAGAGGGGGCGGAATTTCCTACGAGCAGTACTTC.

This clone was counted only a few times. The chain uses TRBV5-1 and TRBJ2-5, with TRBD1 identical over 9 bases. The J call may not be correct, given that the DNA end is closer to TRBJ2-7. This CDR3 contains 13 residues. The germline CDR1 and CDR2 sequences are SGHRS and YFSETQ. CDR3 bases: TGCGCCAGCGACCCCGGGACAGGGTACGAGCAGTACTTC. This codes for CASDPGTGYEQYF.

This clone has just one count. The chain employs TRBV19 and TRBJ1-2; weak D call: TRBD1 (5 bases). Trimming stripped 6 bases from V and 6 bases from J, with 14 bases between. The germline V gene encodes CDR1 LNHDA and CDR2 SQIVND (reference sequence). This CDR3 is built from 13 residues. This CDR3 is CASSAGQGDGYTF. CDR3 in DNA: TGTGCCAGTAGCGCGGGGCAGGGAGATGGCTACACCTTC.

The chain couples TRBV19 to TRBJ2-3; D gene unclear. Trimming left V 7 bases short and J 0 bases short, with 8 bases between. Germline-derived CDR1 and CDR2 are LNHDA and SQIVND (reference sequence). The CDR3 runs 13 residues. The CDR3 protein is CASNPRSTDTQYF. CDR3 sequence (DNA): TGTGCCAGTAACCCCAGAAGCACAGATACGCAGTATTTT. The whole variable domain, remainder taken from reference TRBV19 and TRBJ2-3, is DGGITQSPKYLFRKEGQNVTLSCEQNLNHDAMYWYRQDPGQGLRLIYYSQIVNDFQKGDIAEGYSVSREKKESFPLTVTSAQKNPTAFYLCASNPRSTDTQYFGPGTRLTVL.

The chain links TRBV14 to TRBJ2-5; 13 bases line up with TRBD2. V lost 5 bases and J lost 3; bases outside the gene matches: 3. CDR3 length: 15 residues. Per germline, CDR1 SGHDN and CDR2 FVKESK. The CDR3 loop reads CASSKGTSGKETQYF. For the CDR3, the DNA is TGTGCCAGCAGCAAGGGGACTAGCGGGAAAGAGACCCAGTACTTC. The whole variable domain, filled in from reference TRBV14 and TRBJ2-5, reads EAGVTQFPSHSVIEKGQTVTLRCDPISGHDNLYWYRRVMGKEIKFLLHFVKESKQDESGMPNNRFLAERTGGTYSTLKVQPAELEDSGVYFCASSKGTSGKETQYFGPGTRLLVL.

There are a few counts of this clone. The genes are TRBV18 and TRBJ2-5; the match to TRBD2 covers 7 bases. Unmatched junction bases numbered 10, after V lost 10 bases and J lost 2 bases. Germline assignment: CDR1 KGHSH and CDR2 LQKENI. The CDR3 length is 14 residues. The CDR3 region is CATGIAGLQETQYF. In DNA form, the CDR3 reads TGTGCCACCGGGATAGCGGGCCTACAAGAGACCCAGTACTTC. Supplemented by reference TRBV18 and TRBJ2-5, the full variable domain reads NAGVMQNPRHLVRRRGQEARLRCSPMKGHSHVYWYRQLPEEGLKFMVYLQKENIIDESGMPKERFSAEFPKEGPSILRIQQVVRGDSAAYFCATGIAGLQETQYFGPGTRLLVL.

The rearrangement joins TRBV6-5 to TRBJ2-7; 8 positions agree with TRBD2. The CDR3 contains 12 residues. Germline V gives CDR1 MNHEY, CDR2 SVGAGI. V lost 8 bases and J lost 4; bases outside the gene matches: 4. CDR3 protein: CASGAGDYEQYF. For the CDR3, the DNA is TGTGCCAGCGGAGCGGGAGATTACGAGCAGTACTTC.

The genes are TRBV11-2 and TRBJ2-1, with TRBD2 as a possible D gene (6 bases). Germline assignment: CDR1 SGHAT and CDR2 FQNNGV. This CDR3 is 14 amino acids long. Deletions cut 7 bases from V and 7 bases from J, with 17 bases between. The DNA of the CDR3 is TGTGCCAGCATCAGGAGGGACTCGAGGAATGAGCAGTTCTTC. This gives the protein CASIRRDSRNEQFF.

This sequence joins TRBV19 and TRBJ2-1, with 7 bases matching TRBD1. The germline V gene has CDR1 LNHDA and CDR2 SQIVND (reference sequence). This CDR3 spans 15 amino acids. V lost 7 bases, J lost 2 bases, and 8 bases stayed unmatched. DNA of the CDR3: TGTGCCAGTACCCTTGACAGGGTCCCCTACAATGAGCAGTTCTTC. This encodes CASTLDRVPYNEQFF.

This clone has just one count. The rearrangement joins TRBV27 to TRBJ2-7, with TRBD2 as a possible D gene (6 bases). V lost 5 bases and J lost 3, with 14 bases in between. The CDR3 consists of 14 residues. The germline gives CDR1 MNHEY, CDR2 SMNVEV (reference sequence). The DNA of the CDR3 is TGTGCCAGCAGTGCACGCCAGACTAGCTACGAGCAGTACTTC. Translation gives CASSARQTSYEQYF.

This clone came up a few times. This chain joins TRBV4-1 and TRBJ1-3; TRBD1 is a possible D gene (5 bases). The germline V gene encodes CDR1 MGHRA and CDR2 YSYEKL. The germline V and J ends were trimmed by 0 bases and 0 bases, with 9 bases remaining between them. The CDR3 spans 16 residues. CDR3 sequence: CASSQDQGVSGNTIYF. In DNA, the CDR3 is TGCGCCAGCAGCCAAGATCAGGGTGTCTCTGGAAACACCATATATTTT.

The chain couples TRBV5-5 to TRBJ1-5; tentative D call: TRBD1 (5 bases). Germline CDR1 and CDR2: SGHKS and YYEKEE (reference sequence). This CDR3 has 14 residues. Trimming shortened V by 3 bases and J by 4 bases, and 11 bases separated the two germline ends. The CDR3: CASSYGGGNQPQHF. The CDR3 DNA sequence: TGTGCCAGCAGCTACGGGGGGGGTAATCAGCCCCAGCATTTT.